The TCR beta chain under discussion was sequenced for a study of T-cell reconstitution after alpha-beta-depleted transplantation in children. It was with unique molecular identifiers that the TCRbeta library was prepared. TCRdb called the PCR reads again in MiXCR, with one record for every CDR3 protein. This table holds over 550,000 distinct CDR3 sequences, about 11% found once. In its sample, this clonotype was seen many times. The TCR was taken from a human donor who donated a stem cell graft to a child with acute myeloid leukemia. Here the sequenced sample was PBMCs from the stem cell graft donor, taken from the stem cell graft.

CDR3 nucleotides: TGCAGTGCTAGAGAGGCGGGACGAAGCACAGATACGCAGTATTTT. Translated, it gives CSAREAGRSTDTQYF. The V and J genes are TRBV20-1 and TRBJ2-3, with TRBD2 as a possible D gene (6 bases). Germline assignment: CDR1 DFQATT and CDR2 SNEGSKA (reference sequence). V gave up 0 bases and J gave up 0 bases, with 10 bases separating them. This CDR3 is built from 15 residues.